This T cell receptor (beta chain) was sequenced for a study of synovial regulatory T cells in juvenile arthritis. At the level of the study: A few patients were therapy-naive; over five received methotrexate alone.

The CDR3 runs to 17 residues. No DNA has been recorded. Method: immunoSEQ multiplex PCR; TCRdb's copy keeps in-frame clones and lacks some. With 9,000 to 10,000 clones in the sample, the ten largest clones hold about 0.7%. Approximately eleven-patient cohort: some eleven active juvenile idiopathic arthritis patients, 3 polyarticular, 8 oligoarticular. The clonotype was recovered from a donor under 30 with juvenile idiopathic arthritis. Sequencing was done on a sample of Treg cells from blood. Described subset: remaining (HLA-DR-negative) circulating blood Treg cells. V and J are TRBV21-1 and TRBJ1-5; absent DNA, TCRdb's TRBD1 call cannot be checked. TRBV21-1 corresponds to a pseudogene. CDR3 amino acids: CASSKAHGQGLHQPQHF.